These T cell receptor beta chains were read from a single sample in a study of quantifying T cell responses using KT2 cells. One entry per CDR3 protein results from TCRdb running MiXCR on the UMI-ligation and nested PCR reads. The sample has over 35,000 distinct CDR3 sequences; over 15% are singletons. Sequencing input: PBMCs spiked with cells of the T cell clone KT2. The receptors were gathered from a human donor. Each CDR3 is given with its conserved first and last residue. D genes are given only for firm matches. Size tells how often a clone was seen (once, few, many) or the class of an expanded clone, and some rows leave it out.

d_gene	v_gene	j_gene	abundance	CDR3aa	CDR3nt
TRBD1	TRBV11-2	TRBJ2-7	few	CASSSPGQSYEQYF	TGTGCCAGCAGCTCGCCGGGACAGTCCTACGAGCAGTACTTC
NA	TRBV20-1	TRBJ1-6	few	CSVVRDGSSYNSPLHF	TGCAGTGTCGTACGGGACGGAAGCTCCTATAATTCACCCCTCCACTTT
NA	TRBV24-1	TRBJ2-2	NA	CATEGDTGELFF	TGTGCCACCGAGGGGGACACCGGGGAGCTGTTTTTT
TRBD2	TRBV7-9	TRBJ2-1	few	CASSLATSAIYNEQFF	TGTGCCAGCAGCTTAGCAACTAGCGCGATATACAATGAGCAGTTCTTC
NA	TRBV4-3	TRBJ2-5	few	CASSQVWGATEETQYF	TGCGCCAGCAGCCAAGTCTGGGGGGCGACGGAAGAGACCCAGTACTTC
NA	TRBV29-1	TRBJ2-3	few	CSVGAGDTDTQYF	TGCAGCGTTGGTGCGGGCGACACAGATACGCAGTATTTT
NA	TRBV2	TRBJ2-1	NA	CASTAGRISYNEQFF	TGTGCCAGCACGGCGGGGCGTATCTCCTACAATGAGCAGTTCTTC
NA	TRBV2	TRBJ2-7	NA	CASEETFSYEQYF	TGTGCCAGCGAGGAGACTTTTTCCTACGAGCAGTACTTC
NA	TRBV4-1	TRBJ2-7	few	CASSHYENLDGRAKNF	TGCGCCAGCAGCCACTACGAAAACCTCGACGGCAGGGCAAAGAACTTC
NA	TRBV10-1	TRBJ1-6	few	CASGDGNSPLHF	TGCGCCAGCGGGGACGGGAATTCACCCCTCCACTTT
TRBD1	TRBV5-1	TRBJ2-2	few	CASSPGTGVPGELFF	TGCGCCAGCAGCCCTGGGACAGGGGTTCCCGGGGAGCTGTTTTTT
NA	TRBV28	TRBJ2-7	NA	CASLRDIGYEQYF	TGTGCCAGCCTCCGGGACATCGGCTACGAGCAGTACTTC
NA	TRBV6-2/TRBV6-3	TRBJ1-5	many	CASSRKQGRSFRPQHF	TGTGCCAGCAGTAGAAAACAGGGCCGGTCCTTCAGGCCCCAGCATTTT
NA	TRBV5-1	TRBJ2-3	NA	CASSFGRTGTSDTQYF	TGCGCCAGCAGCTTTGGCCGAACAGGAACGTCAGATACGCAGTATTTT
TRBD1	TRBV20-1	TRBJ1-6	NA	CSGWDRGSSPLHF	TGCAGTGGGTGGGACAGAGGCAGCTCACCCCTCCACTTT
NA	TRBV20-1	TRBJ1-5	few	CSASESYNQPQHF	TGCAGTGCTTCGGAGTCGTACAATCAGCCCCAGCATTTT
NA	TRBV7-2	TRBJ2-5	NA	CASRTDLGSETQYF	TGTGCCAGCAGAACCGACCTGGGCAGCGAGACCCAGTACTTC
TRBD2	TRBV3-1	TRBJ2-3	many	CASSQEGASGITDTQYF	TGTGCCAGCAGCCAAGAAGGCGCTAGCGGGATCACAGATACGCAGTATTTT
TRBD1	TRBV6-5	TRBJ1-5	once	CASRSNGQGAAQPQHF	TGTGCCAGCAGGTCCAATGGACAGGGGGCTGCCCAGCCCCAGCATTTT
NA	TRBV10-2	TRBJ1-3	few	CASSENGLGNTIYF	TGCGCCAGCAGTGAAAATGGCCTAGGAAACACCATATATTTT
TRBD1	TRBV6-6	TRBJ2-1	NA	CASDRGYIDEQFF	TGTGCCAGCGACAGGGGTTATATCGATGAGCAGTTCTTC
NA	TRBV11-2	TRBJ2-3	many	CASSSDRTDTQYF	TGTGCCAGCAGCTCGGATCGCACAGATACGCAGTATTTT
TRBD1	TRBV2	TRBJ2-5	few	CASRQGQAKGTQYF	TGTGCCAGCAGACAAGGACAGGCGAAGGGGACCCAGTACTTC
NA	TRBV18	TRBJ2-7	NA	CASSPGRYEQYF	TGTGCCAGCTCACCCGGACGGTACGAGCAGTACTTC
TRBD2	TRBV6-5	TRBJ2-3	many	CATFSGGGGKDTQYF	TGTGCCACCTTTTCTGGGGGGGGAGGGAAAGATACGCAGTATTTT
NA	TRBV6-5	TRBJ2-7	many	CASSWIYEQYF	TGTGCCAGCAGTTGGATCTACGAGCAGTACTTC
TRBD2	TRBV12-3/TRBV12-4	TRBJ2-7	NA	CASSPGGSRNEQYF	TGTGCCAGCAGTCCGGGGGGGAGTCGGAACGAGCAGTACTTC
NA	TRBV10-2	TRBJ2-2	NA	CASNLDSLIGELFF	TGCGCCAGCAACTTGGACAGTTTGATCGGGGAGCTGTTTTTT
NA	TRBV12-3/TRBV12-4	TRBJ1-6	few	CASSFRGVDNSPLHF	TGTGCCAGCAGTTTTCGAGGGGTCGATAATTCACCCCTCCACTTT
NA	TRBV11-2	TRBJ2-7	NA	CASSPLTRRAYEQYF	TGTGCCAGCAGCCCGCTGACGAGAAGGGCCTACGAGCAGTACTTC
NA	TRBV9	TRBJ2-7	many	CASSVSGGIYEQYF	TGTGCCAGCAGCGTATCCGGGGGCATCTACGAGCAGTACTTC
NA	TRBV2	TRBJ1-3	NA	CASSEGRTDGNTIYF	TGTGCCAGCAGTGAGGGGAGGACAGATGGAAACACCATATATTTT
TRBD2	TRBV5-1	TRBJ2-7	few	CASSSSGMPPYEQYF	TGCGCCAGCAGCTCTAGCGGGATGCCGCCCTACGAGCAGTACTTC
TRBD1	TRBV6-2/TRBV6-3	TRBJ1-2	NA	CASSRNPPGQPREGYTF	TGTGCCAGCAGCCGAAACCCACCGGGACAGCCGAGAGAAGGCTACACCTTC
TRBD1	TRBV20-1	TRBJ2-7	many	CRVGQGSYEQYF	TGCAGGGTTGGACAGGGGTCCTACGAGCAGTACTTC
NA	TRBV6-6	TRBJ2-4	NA	CAGGVGVGAKNIQYF	TGTGCCGGGGGCGTCGGAGTCGGAGCCAAAAACATTCAGTACTTC
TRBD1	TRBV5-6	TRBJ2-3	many	CASSFSGGSSDTQYF	TGTGCCAGCAGCTTTTCAGGGGGCTCGAGTGATACGCAGTATTTT
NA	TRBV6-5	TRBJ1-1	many	CASSYGHTYTEAFF	TGTGCCAGCAGTTATGGTCACACCTACACTGAAGCTTTCTTT
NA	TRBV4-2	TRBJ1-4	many	CASSHKPGHQLFF	TGTGCCAGCAGCCACAAACCGGGACACCAACTGTTTTTT
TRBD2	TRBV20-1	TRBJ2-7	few	CSARDTLAGYYEQYF	TGCAGTGCTAGAGATACACTAGCGGGTTACTACGAGCAGTACTTC